This record covers a single T cell receptor (beta chain). The data stem from a study of T cell changes during pregnancy in multiple sclerosis. V shed 9 bases and J 1 base; nucleotides not matched to a gene: 21. CDR1 and CDR2 (germline): SGHRS, YFSETQ. The CDR3 is 18 residues long. Clones were read by immunoSEQ multiplex PCR, and TCRdb kept only the in-frame ones, dropping some. The table shows under 85,000 clones, with under 90% occurring only once. The source of this sequence is a female donor in good health, enrolled as a control in a pregnancy study. Material: peripheral blood, obtained after pregnancy. V usage is TRBV5-1 and J usage is TRBJ1-1, with 7 bases fitting TRBD1. DNA for the CDR3: TGCGCCATCTGTTTGAGGGGCAGGGGGTACTTAGGGAACACTGAAGCTTTCTTT. Its protein product is CAICLRGRGYLGNTEAFF.